Listed below are T cell receptor beta chains from one sample, sequenced in a study of tumor T cells in aggressive B-cell lymphoma. Repertoires were generated with immunoSEQ multiplex PCR, while TCRdb's copy carries only in-frame clones and drops some. The sample consists of over a hundred clones, about nine tenths of them appearing once. The sequenced sample consisted of tumor tissue. The receptors stem from an adult with diffuse large B cell lymphoma. CDR3s include the opening cysteine and the closing phenylalanine or tryptophan. D genes are given only for firm matches. Expanded clones are given a class, and other clones once, few, many or no size at all.

j_call | clone_size | d_call | v_call | cdr3_aa | cdr3_nt
TRBJ2-7 | few | NA | TRBV19 | CASSIGLSYEQYF | TGTGCCAGTAGTATCGGTTTATCCTACGAGCAGTACTTC
TRBJ1-1 | NA | TRBD1 | TRBV7-3 | CASSSTGGYTEAFF | TGTGCCAGCAGCTCGACAGGGGGCTACACTGAAGCTTTCTTT
TRBJ1-2 | NA | NA | TRBV6-5 | CASSYDRHYGYTF | TGTGCCAGCAGTTACGACAGACACTATGGCTACACCTTC
TRBJ1-1 | NA | NA | TRBV6-1 | CASSEVLRNSVDTEAFF | TGTGCCAGCAGTGAAGTACTGAGAAACTCTGTCGACACTGAAGCTTTCTTT
TRBJ1-5 | NA | NA | TRBV5-8 | CASSLNSPYGGEPQHF | TGTGCCAGCAGCTTGAATTCGCCCTACGGGGGAGAGCCCCAGCATTTT
TRBJ2-6 | NA | NA | TRBV1 | CTSSHTRFVHQSRANVLTF | TGCACCAGCAGCCATACCCGGTTTGTGCACCAAAGTCGGGCCAACGTCCTGACTTTC
TRBJ2-3 | NA | TRBD2 | TRBV5-4 | CASSLRGGADTQYF | TGTGCCAGCAGCTTACGGGGGGGGGCAGATACGCAGTATTTT
TRBJ1-5 | NA | TRBD1 | TRBV5-3 | CARRPTGGHQPQHF | TGTGCCAGAAGACCTACAGGGGGGCATCAGCCCCAGCATTTT
TRBJ1-1 | NA | TRBD1 | TRBV5-1 | CASSFRQGTTFEAFF | TGCGCCAGCAGCTTCCGACAGGGGACTACATTTGAAGCTTTCTTT
TRBJ2-5 | NA | NA | TRBV18 | CASSQEGLQETQYF | TGTGCCAGCTCACAAGAGGGCTTACAAGAGACCCAGTACTTC
TRBJ1-5 | NA | NA | TRBV6-6 | CASSYAEPSNQPQHF | TGTGCCAGCAGTTACGCCGAGCCGAGCAATCAGCCCCAGCATTTT
TRBJ2-1 | NA | TRBD1 | TRBV11-3 | CASSLRGRDSRYNEQFF | TGTGCCAGCAGCTTAAGGGGCCGGGACAGTAGATACAATGAGCAGTTCTTC
TRBJ2-7 | NA | NA | TRBV6-6 | CASSYEQAYEQYF | TGTGCCAGCAGTTACGAACAGGCCTACGAGCAGTACTTC
TRBJ1-1 | NA | NA | TRBV19 | CASSRTGNSEAFF | TGTGCCAGTAGTAGGACTGGGAACTCTGAAGCTTTCTTT
TRBJ2-6 | NA | NA | TRBV7-7 | CASSLVRKCHKSRANVLTF | TGTGCCAGCAGCCTCGTTCGTAAGTGCCACAAAAGTCGGGCCAACGTCCTGACTTTC
TRBJ1-4 | NA | NA | TRBV5-1 | CASSWGGSTNEKLFF | TGCGCCAGCAGCTGGGGGGGGTCCACTAATGAAAAACTGTTTTTT
TRBJ2-5 | once | NA | TRBV5-1 | CASSSEGKETQYF | TGCGCCAGCAGCTCGGAGGGCAAAGAGACCCAGTACTTC
TRBJ2-3 | NA | TRBD1 | TRBV2 | CASRLTGGKKDTQYF | TGTGCCAGCCGTCTGACAGGGGGCAAGAAAGATACGCAGTATTTT
TRBJ1-1 | NA | TRBD1 | TRBV7-9 | CASSPRQGAGVTEAFF | TGTGCCAGCAGCCCCAGACAGGGGGCAGGAGTCACTGAAGCTTTCTTT
TRBJ2-6 | NA | NA | TRBV1 | CTSSCAQSRANVLTF | TGCACCAGCAGTTGTGCACAAAGTCGGGCCAACGTCCTGACTTTC
TRBJ2-1 | NA | TRBD2 | TRBV18 | CASLPSTSGWAYNEQFF | TGTGCCAGCTTACCAAGTACTAGCGGATGGGCCTACAATGAGCAGTTCTTC
TRBJ2-1 | NA | TRBD2 | TRBV19 | CASSIFPLAEEQFF | TGTGCCAGTAGTATATTCCCACTAGCGGAGGAGCAGTTCTTC
TRBJ2-2 | NA | TRBD2 | TRBV19 | CASRLTGTSWAGELFF | TGTGCCAGTAGATTGACCGGGACTAGTTGGGCCGGGGAGCTGTTTTTT
TRBJ2-1 | NA | TRBD2 | TRBV4-1 | CASSQETSGGNEQFF | TGCGCCAGCAGCCAAGAAACTAGCGGGGGTAATGAGCAGTTCTTC
TRBJ2-7 | NA | NA | TRBV5-1 | CASTLGEGDPYEQYF | TGCGCCAGCACCCTGGGGGAGGGGGACCCCTACGAGCAGTACTTC
TRBJ2-2 | NA | NA | TRBV19 | CATQRTATNTGELFF | TGTGCCACCCAACGGACAGCGACGAACACCGGGGAGCTGTTTTTT
TRBJ2-6 | once | NA | TRBV4-2 | CASSQIRLQSRANVLTF | TGTGCCAGCAGCCAAATCAGGTTACAAAGTCGGGCCAACGTCCTGACTTTC
TRBJ2-7 | NA | TRBD1 | TRBV6-1 | CASLRTGSYEQYF | TGTGCCAGCCTCAGGACAGGTAGCTACGAGCAGTACTTC
TRBJ1-1 | NA | NA | TRBV9 | CASSVITGTEAFF | TGTGCCAGCAGCGTCATAACCGGGACTGAAGCTTTCTTT
TRBJ1-1 | NA | NA | TRBV6-1 | CASSEEDWSTEAFF | TGTGCCAGCAGTGAAGAGGACTGGAGCACTGAAGCTTTCTTT
TRBJ2-5 | NA | NA | TRBV6-5 | CASSPGLEETQYF | TGTGCCAGCAGTCCCGGACTGGAAGAGACCCAGTACTTC
TRBJ1-5 | NA | TRBD1 | TRBV18 | CASSPQARQGNRLQPQHF | TGTGCCAGCTCACCTCAGGCCCGACAGGGAAATCGACTTCAGCCCCAGCATTTT
TRBJ1-3 | NA | NA | TRBV16 | CASSQYPRSGNTIYF | TGTGCCAGCAGCCAATACCCGCGCTCTGGAAACACCATATATTTT
TRBJ2-1 | NA | TRBD1 | TRBV9 | CASSVTGGLYNEQFF | TGTGCCAGCAGCGTTACAGGGGGTCTATACAATGAGCAGTTCTTC
TRBJ2-7 | once | NA | TRBV7-6 | CASSLGETGQQYF | TGTGCCAGCAGCTTAGGGGAGACAGGCCAGCAGTACTTC
TRBJ2-5 | NA | NA | TRBV6-5 | CASSPGGAWTQYF | TGTGCCAGCAGCCCCGGGGGAGCGTGGACCCAGTACTTC
TRBJ2-3 | NA | NA | TRBV7-2 | CASSLAGTFPTDTQYF | TGTGCCAGCAGCTTGGCCGGGACTTTCCCCACAGATACGCAGTATTTT
TRBJ1-1 | NA | NA | TRBV7-3 | CASGAGRTEAFF | TGTGCCAGTGGGGCAGGGAGGACTGAAGCTTTCTTT